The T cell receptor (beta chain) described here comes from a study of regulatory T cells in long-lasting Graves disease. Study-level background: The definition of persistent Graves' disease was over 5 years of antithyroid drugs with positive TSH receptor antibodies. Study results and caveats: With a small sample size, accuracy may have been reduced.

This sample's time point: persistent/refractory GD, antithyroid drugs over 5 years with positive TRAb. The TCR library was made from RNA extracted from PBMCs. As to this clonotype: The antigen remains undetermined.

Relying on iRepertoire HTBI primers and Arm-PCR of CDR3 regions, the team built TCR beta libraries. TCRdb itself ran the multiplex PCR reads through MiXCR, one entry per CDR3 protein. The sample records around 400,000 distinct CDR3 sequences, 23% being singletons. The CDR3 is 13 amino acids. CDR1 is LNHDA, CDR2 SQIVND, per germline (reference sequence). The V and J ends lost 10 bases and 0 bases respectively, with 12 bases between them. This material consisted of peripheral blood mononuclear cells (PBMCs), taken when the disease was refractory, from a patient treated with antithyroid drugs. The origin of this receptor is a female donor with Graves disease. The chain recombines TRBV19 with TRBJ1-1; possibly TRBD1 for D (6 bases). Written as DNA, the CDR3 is TGTGCCACCCTAGACAGGATGAACACTGAAGCTTTCTTT. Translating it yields CATLDRMNTEAFF. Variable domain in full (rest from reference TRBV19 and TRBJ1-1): DGGITQSPKYLFRKEGQNVTLSCEQNLNHDAMYWYRQDPGQGLRLIYYSQIVNDFQKGDIAEGYSVSREKKESFPLTVTSAQKNPTAFYLCATLDRMNTEAFFGQGTRLTVV.